This T cell receptor beta chain was sequenced in a study of immune evolution from preneoplasia to lung adenocarcinoma. The study's findings and limits: Clonality was highest in normal lung, lower in later-stage lesions apparently.

To note about this clone: As yet, its antigen is unknown.

Clones were read by immunoSEQ multiplex PCR, and TCRdb kept only the in-frame ones, dropping some. The table lists some 11,000 clones, around 76% of them singletons, with around 3.9% in the top ten. Two lung cancer pathologists independently confirmed each histologic diagnosis. The germline V and J ends were trimmed by 4 bases and 6 bases, with 15 bases remaining between them. Germline V gene sequence: CDR1 MDHEN, CDR2 SYDVKM. The CDR3 spans 14 residues. Sequencing input: FFPE minimally invasive lung adenocarcinoma tissue. The sequence was obtained from a person between 55 and 80 years old with lung adenocarcinoma. This chain uses TRBV28 with TRBJ1-2; tentatively, D is TRBD1 (5 bases). The CDR3 here is CASSSAQGFDGYTF. In DNA, the CDR3 is TGTGCCAGCAGTTCCGCGCAGGGTTTTGATGGCTACACCTTC.